The 18 T cell receptor beta chains reported below all come from one sample, sequenced in a study of shared clonotypes between healthy human individuals. Repertoires were generated with immunoSEQ multiplex PCR, while TCRdb's copy carries only in-frame clones and drops some. The sample has 2 million to 2.5 million clones, 90% to 95% seen once. The sequenced material came from naive CD4+ T cells from PBMCs. Subset defined: CD45RA+ positively selected. The receptors here all came from a man between 18 and 29 years old in good health. Some clones in this sample may be carry-over from other donors' samples.

As regards this clone: At one end the junction does not follow the germline gene, possibly because of a read error. This sequence joins TRBV9 and TRBJ2-1; D may be TRBD1 (6 bases). Germline V lookup: CDR1 SGDLS, CDR2 YYNGEE. This CDR3 comprises 14 residues. CDR3 nucleotides: TGTGCCAGCAGCGTAGATTTTAGAGGGGGACGTCAGATCTTC. It is translated as CASSVDFRGGRQIF.

The V and J genes are TRBV10-1 and TRBJ2-2, with D possibly being TRBD2 (6 bases). The CDR3 is made up of 14 amino acids. The V and J ends lost 6 bases and 2 bases respectively, with 10 bases between them. CDR1 and CDR2 (germline): WNHNN, SYGVQD (reference sequence). In DNA form, the CDR3 reads TGCGCCAGCAGGGAGGGGCGTAACACCGGGGAGCTGTTTTTT. The encoded protein is CASREGRNTGELFF.

The chain links TRBV19 to TRBJ1-2; 7 bases are a match to TRBD1. Germline CDR1 is LNHDA and CDR2 is SQIVND (reference sequence). The trim removed 7 bases at V and 4 bases at J, leaving 9 bases unmatched. The CDR3 is 14 residues long. The DNA for the CDR3 is TGTGCCAGTACCATACAGGGGAGCGGCTATGGCTACACCTTC. Encoded protein: CASTIQGSGYGYTF.

The rearrangement joins TRBV18 to TRBJ2-7; a weak D match, TRBD2 (5 bases). Between the trimmed V and J ends, which lost 2 bases and 0 bases, there was a span of 8 bases. Looked up from germline, CDR1 is KGHSH and CDR2 is LQKENI. The CDR3 runs to 14 residues. The CDR3 loop reads CASSPELASYEQYF. The CDR3 DNA follows: TGTGCCAGCTCACCAGAGCTAGCCTCCTACGAGCAGTACTTC.

The J gene is TRBJ2-1, the V gene TRBV4-3; TRBD2 is a possible D gene (6 bases). Germline V gives CDR1 LGHNA, CDR2 YSLEER. The V gene lost 2 bases and the J gene lost 7 bases, with 9 bases spanning the gap. The CDR3 contains 13 residues. As DNA, the CDR3 is TGCGCCAGCAGCCAACTTCGGGGGAATGAGCAGTTCTTC. Its protein product is CASSQLRGNEQFF.

The chain uses TRBV11-3 and TRBJ2-5, with D perhaps assigned TRBD1 or TRBD2 (5 bases each). This CDR3 contains 14 residues. The germline V gene encodes CDR1 SGHNT and CDR2 YENEEA. Trimming removed 5 bases from V and 0 bases from J, with 10 bases in between. The CDR3: CASSLGRNQETQYF. The DNA of the CDR3 is TGTGCCAGCAGCCTGGGACGGAACCAAGAGACCCAGTACTTC.

The sample holds one count of this clone. The chain is built from TRBV18 and TRBJ2-7; 8 bases agree with TRBD2. This CDR3 has 16 amino acids. V dropped 0 bases and J dropped 7; count of bases not matched to a gene: 11. Germline-derived CDR1 and CDR2 are KGHSH and LQKENI. DNA for the CDR3: TGTGCCAGCTCACCACCGTGGATAGCGGGGAGTGGGGAGCAGTACTTC. Translating it yields CASSPPWIAGSGEQYF.

The chain employs TRBV2 and TRBJ2-7, with D uncertain. V lost 2 bases and J 3 bases, leaving 11 bases between the germline ends. Germline loops: CDR1 SNHLY, CDR2 FYNNEI. There are 14 residues in the CDR3. CDR3 bases: TGTGCCAGCAGTGAATTGATAACTGGCTACGAGCAGTACTTC. Its translation is CASSELITGYEQYF.

This chain connects TRBV27 to TRBJ2-5, with 7 positions matching TRBD2. V shed 8 bases and J 5 bases; nucleotides not matched to a gene: 11. The CDR3 has 14 amino acids. Germline assignment: CDR1 MNHEY and CDR2 SMNVEV (reference sequence). The CDR3 bases are TGTGCCAGCCATCGGGCGGGAGAGGGGGAGACCCAGTACTTC. Translating it yields CASHRAGEGETQYF.

The chain is built from TRBV28 and TRBJ2-2; 8 nucleotides match TRBD2. The junction had 7 bases not matched to a gene; V was cut back by 1 base and J by 3 bases. The length of the CDR3 is 17 residues. Germline CDR1 MDHEN, CDR2 SYDVKM. The CDR3 protein is CASSLSSGGRYTGELFF. In DNA, the CDR3 is TGTGCCAGCAGTTTATCGTCGGGAGGGCGATACACCGGGGAGCTGTTTTTT.

V and J are TRBV5-1 and TRBJ2-5; 8 positions agree with TRBD1. The CDR3 spans 15 residues. V dropped 1 base and J dropped 5; count of bases not matched to a gene: 7. The germline gives CDR1 SGHRS, CDR2 YFSETQ. The CDR3 bases are TGCGCCAGCAGCTTGTCAGGGGGCCCTAGGGAGACCCAGTACTTC. Its translation: CASSLSGGPRETQYF. Full variable domain (outside the CDR3, taken from reference TRBV5-1 and TRBJ2-5): KAGVTQTPRYLIKTRGQQVTLSCSPISGHRSVSWYQQTPGQGLQFLFEYFSETQRNKGNFPGRFSGRQFSNSRSEMNVSTLELGDSALYLCASSLSGGPRETQYFGPGTRLLVL.

J is TRBJ1-2 and V is TRBV5-1, with D uncertain. The germline gives CDR1 SGHRS, CDR2 YFSETQ. The V end lost 0 bases, the J end lost 4 bases, and 7 bases lay between the germline ends. The CDR3 length is 13 residues. For the CDR3, the DNA is TGCGCCAGCAGCTTGGGGGGTCCCTATGGCTACACCTTC. Protein product: CASSLGGPYGYTF.

The V and J genes are TRBV7-8 and TRBJ2-7, with D possibly called TRBD1 or TRBD2 (6 bases each). The CDR3 consists of 15 residues. Trimming pared 6 bases from V and 4 bases from J, leaving 19 bases between. Looked up from germline, CDR1 is SGHVS and CDR2 is FQNEAQ. The CDR3 spells CASSSRGLAAYEQYF. CDR3 DNA sequence: TGTGCCAGCAGTTCCCGGGGGCTAGCCGCGTACGAGCAGTACTTC.

Notes on this clone: At one end the junction does not follow the germline gene, possibly because of a read error. In the same sample, other DNA sequences code for this CDR3. V usage is TRBV20-1 and J usage is TRBJ2-7, with D possibly being TRBD1 or TRBD2 (5 bases each). This CDR3 is built from 11 residues. Germline V lookup: CDR1 DFQATT, CDR2 SNEGSKA (reference sequence). The CDR3 spells CSARGVGEQYF. The CDR3 DNA reads as TGCAGTGCAAGAGGGGTCGGCGAGCAGTACTTC.

The V and J genes are TRBV5-1 and TRBJ2-7; possibly TRBD1 or TRBD2 for D (5 bases each). The CDR3 spans 17 residues. CDR1 is SGHRS, CDR2 YFSETQ, per germline. V lost 2 bases and J 0 bases, leaving 18 bases between the germline ends. CDR3 protein: CASSLGDGRRGSYEQYF. The CDR3 DNA sequence: TGCGCCAGCAGCTTAGGGGATGGTCGACGGGGCTCCTACGAGCAGTACTTC. Supplemented by reference TRBV5-1 and TRBJ2-7, the full variable domain reads KAGVTQTPRYLIKTRGQQVTLSCSPISGHRSVSWYQQTPGQGLQFLFEYFSETQRNKGNFPGRFSGRQFSNSRSEMNVSTLELGDSALYLCASSLGDGRRGSYEQYFGPGTRLTVT.

V gene TRBV25-1 combines with J gene TRBJ1-4, with TRBD1 matching 9 bases. The CDR3 runs 17 residues. Germline assignment: CDR1 MGHDK and CDR2 SYGVNS. Unmatched junction bases numbered 8, after V lost 3 bases and J lost 3 bases. The CDR3 reads CASSDGTGRVANEKLFF. The CDR3 nucleotides are TGTGCCAGCAGTGATGGGACAGGGCGGGTGGCTAATGAAAAACTGTTTTTT.

The chain is built from TRBV7-3 and TRBJ1-2, with D unresolved. This CDR3 has 14 amino acids. Per the germline V gene, CDR1 is SGHTA and CDR2 is FQGTGA. Trimming cost V 5 bases and J 8 bases, with 18 bases left between them. For the CDR3, the DNA is TGTGCCAGCAGCCAAGGGTCCCCCGGAGGGGGCTACACCTTC. Its translation is CASSQGSPGGGYTF.

This chain uses TRBV5-1 with TRBJ2-7; D is possibly TRBD1 or TRBD2 (6 bases each). The CDR3 loop spans 15 amino acids. V dropped 3 bases and J dropped 3 bases, with 16 bases sitting between them. Germline V CDR1 and CDR2: SGHRS, YFSETQ. CDR3 sequence (DNA): TGCGCCAGCAGCTCCGGTCAAGGGGGGCTCTACGAGCAGTACTTC. Amino acid sequence: CASSSGQGGLYEQYF.